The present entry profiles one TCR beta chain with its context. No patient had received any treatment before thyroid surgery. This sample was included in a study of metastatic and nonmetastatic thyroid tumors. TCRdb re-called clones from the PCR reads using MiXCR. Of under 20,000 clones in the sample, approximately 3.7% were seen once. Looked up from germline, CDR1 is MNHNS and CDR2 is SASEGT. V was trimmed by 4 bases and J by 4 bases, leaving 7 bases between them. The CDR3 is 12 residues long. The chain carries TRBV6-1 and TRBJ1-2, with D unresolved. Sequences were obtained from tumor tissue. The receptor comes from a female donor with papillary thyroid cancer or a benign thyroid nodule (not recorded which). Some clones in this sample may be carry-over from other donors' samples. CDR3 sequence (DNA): TGTGCCAGCAGTGGGACGGGCTATGGCTACACCTTC. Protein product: CASSGTGYGYTF.